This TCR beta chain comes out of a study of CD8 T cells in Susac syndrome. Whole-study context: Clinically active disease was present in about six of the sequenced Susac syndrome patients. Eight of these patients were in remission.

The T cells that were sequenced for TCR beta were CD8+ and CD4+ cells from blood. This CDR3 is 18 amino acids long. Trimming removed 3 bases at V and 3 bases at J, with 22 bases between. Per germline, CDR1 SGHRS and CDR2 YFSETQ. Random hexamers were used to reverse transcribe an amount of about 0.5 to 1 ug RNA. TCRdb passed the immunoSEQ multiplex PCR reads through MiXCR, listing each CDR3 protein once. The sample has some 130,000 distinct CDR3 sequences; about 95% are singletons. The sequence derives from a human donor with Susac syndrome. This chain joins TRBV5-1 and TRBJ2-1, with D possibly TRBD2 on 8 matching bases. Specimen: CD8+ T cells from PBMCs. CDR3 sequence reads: CASSSGGSGTLGYNEQFF. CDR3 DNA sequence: TGCGCCAGCAGCTCAGGGGGTAGCGGGACCCTGGGCTACAATGAGCAGTTCTTC.